This T cell receptor (beta chain) was documented in a study of response to subunit inactivated influenza vaccine. Points from the study as a whole: With each seasonal influenza vaccination, the authors suggested, few new T cells are recruited.

Regarding this clonotype: Its antigen is undetermined.

TCRdb fed the RT-PCR reads into MiXCR, producing one record per CDR3 protein. The sample records about 700,000 distinct CDR3 sequences, 14% being singletons. J lost 4 bases, V lost 5 bases, and 8 bases had no gene match. The V gene's germline CDR1 is KGHDR and CDR2 SFDVKD. This CDR3 contains 16 residues. The receptor was isolated from a man aged 45 to 65 who received an inactivated influenza vaccine. The chain links TRBV24-1 to TRBJ2-1, with 9 bases lining up with TRBD2. The sample here was PBMCs from blood, taken around two weeks before vaccination. The CDR3 region is CATSVGLAGSYNEQFF. The CDR3 bases are TGTGCCACCAGTGTAGGGCTAGCGGGATCTTACAATGAGCAGTTCTTC.